This is a list of T cell receptor beta chains from one sample in a study of cytomegalovirus exposure and HLA in healthy donors. The method was immunoSEQ multiplex PCR; TCRdb's version includes in-frame clones alone and lacks a portion of them. Of some 150,000 clones in the sample, 65% to 90% were seen once. Sequenced: PBMCs. The receptors shown here come from a man aged 50 to 59 in good health and CMV-seropositive. Each CDR3 is given with its conserved first and last residue. A D gene is named only where the DNA matches it firmly. Clone size is not always given. Where it is, it says once, few, many or a class for expanded clones.

D gene: TRBD2; V gene: TRBV15; clone size: -; J gene: TRBJ2-3; CDR3 DNA: TGTGCCACCAGCAGAGCGGGGGGGGTCACAGATACGCAGTATTTT; CDR3 protein: CATSRAGGVTDTQYF
D gene: -; V gene: TRBV7-3; clone size: -; J gene: TRBJ2-7; CDR3 DNA: TGTGCCAGCAGCTCCCCTAGAGAAAGGAGCTCCTACGAGCAGTACTTC; CDR3 protein: CASSSPRERSSYEQYF
D gene: -; V gene: TRBV5-8; clone size: -; J gene: TRBJ1-3; CDR3 DNA: TGTGCCAGCAGCTTGTGGGAGAGCAACACCATATATTTT; CDR3 protein: CASSLWESNTIYF
D gene: TRBD2; V gene: TRBV2; clone size: -; J gene: TRBJ2-7; CDR3 DNA: TGTGCCAGCACCGGACTAGCGGGACCCACCTCCTACGAGCAGTACTTC; CDR3 protein: CASTGLAGPTSYEQYF
D gene: TRBD2; V gene: TRBV4-2; clone size: -; J gene: TRBJ2-1; CDR3 DNA: TGTGCCAGCAGCCAAGATGCGCTAGCGGGAGGGCTGAGCTCCTACAATGAGCAGTTCTTC; CDR3 protein: CASSQDALAGGLSSYNEQFF
D gene: -; V gene: TRBV2; clone size: -; J gene: TRBJ1-2; CDR3 DNA: TGTGCCAGCAGTGAAGCGCTTAATCTTAGCTATGGCTACACCTTC; CDR3 protein: CASSEALNLSYGYTF
D gene: -; V gene: TRBV11-1; clone size: -; J gene: TRBJ1-6; CDR3 DNA: TGTGCCAGCAGCTCACAACGGGGCTCCTATAATTCACCCCTCCACTTT; CDR3 protein: CASSSQRGSYNSPLHF
D gene: TRBD1; V gene: TRBV11-2; clone size: -; J gene: TRBJ1-6; CDR3 DNA: TGTGCCAGCAGCCCCGGCCGGGACAGAATACCGACGTGGTCACCCCTCCACTTT; CDR3 protein: CASSPGRDRIPTWSPLHF
D gene: TRBD2; V gene: TRBV4-3; clone size: -; J gene: TRBJ2-7; CDR3 DNA: TGCGCCAGCAGCCAAGATAGGGCTAGCGGGGGCGAGCAGTACTTC; CDR3 protein: CASSQDRASGGEQYF
D gene: TRBD1; V gene: TRBV4-1; clone size: -; J gene: TRBJ2-7; CDR3 DNA: TGCGCCAGCAGCCGACCCGGTGGACAGGGATCCTACGAGCAGTACTTC; CDR3 protein: CASSRPGGQGSYEQYF
D gene: TRBD1; V gene: TRBV6-1; clone size: -; J gene: TRBJ1-3; CDR3 DNA: TGTGCCAGCAGAGATACAGGGGATGGAAACACCATATATTTT; CDR3 protein: CASRDTGDGNTIYF
D gene: TRBD2; V gene: TRBV5-1; clone size: -; J gene: TRBJ2-3; CDR3 DNA: TGCGCCAGCAGCTTGGCCGAGACTAGCGGAGCAGATACGCAGTATTTT; CDR3 protein: CASSLAETSGADTQYF
D gene: TRBD2; V gene: TRBV13; clone size: -; J gene: TRBJ2-5; CDR3 DNA: TGTGCCAGCAGCACCACTAGCGGGGAAAGCCGGGAGACCCAGTACTTC; CDR3 protein: CASSTTSGESRETQYF
D gene: -; V gene: TRBV29-1; clone size: -; J gene: TRBJ1-2; CDR3 DNA: TGCAGCGTTGAAGCGGGGAGCGCGGGGGGCTACACCTTC; CDR3 protein: CSVEAGSAGGYTF
D gene: -; V gene: TRBV9; clone size: once; J gene: TRBJ1-3; CDR3 DNA: TGTGCCAGCAGCGTCCTCCGCGCAGGGAACACCATATATTTT; CDR3 protein: CASSVLRAGNTIYF
D gene: TRBD2; V gene: TRBV6-4; clone size: -; J gene: TRBJ2-2; CDR3 DNA: TGTGCCAGCAGTGACTCGGGGACTAGCGGGACCGGGGAGCTGTTTTTT; CDR3 protein: CASSDSGTSGTGELFF
D gene: TRBD1; V gene: TRBV6-5; clone size: -; J gene: TRBJ2-7; CDR3 DNA: TGTGCCAGCAGTTACTCTACAGGGGGCTACGAGCAGTACTTC; CDR3 protein: CASSYSTGGYEQYF
D gene: -; V gene: TRBV7-3; clone size: -; J gene: TRBJ2-2; CDR3 DNA: TGTGCCAGCAGCTTATCGGCGGGGCATAGCGGTACCGGGGAGCTGTTTTTT; CDR3 protein: CASSLSAGHSGTGELFF
D gene: TRBD1; V gene: TRBV5-4; clone size: few; J gene: TRBJ1-6; CDR3 DNA: TGTGCCAGCACGCGCGGGACAGTTAATAATTCACCCCTCCACTTT; CDR3 protein: CASTRGTVNNSPLHF
D gene: TRBD1; V gene: TRBV7-2; clone size: -; J gene: TRBJ1-2; CDR3 DNA: TGTGCCAGCAGCCCCGCAGGGGGCGCGTTTGGCTACACCTTC; CDR3 protein: CASSPAGGAFGYTF
D gene: -; V gene: TRBV6-5; clone size: -; J gene: TRBJ1-5; CDR3 DNA: TGTGCCAGCACCCAACAGCGGAGCAATCAGCCCCAGCATTTT; CDR3 protein: CASTQQRSNQPQHF
D gene: TRBD2; V gene: TRBV2; clone size: once; J gene: TRBJ2-1; CDR3 DNA: TGTGCCAGCGATACGAACGGGAGGGGGACTGGGCAGTTCTTC; CDR3 protein: CASDTNGRGTGQFF
D gene: TRBD2; V gene: TRBV7-9; clone size: -; J gene: TRBJ2-7; CDR3 DNA: TGTGCCAGCAGCTTAGATCCTAGCGGGAGCTACGAGCAGTACTTC; CDR3 protein: CASSLDPSGSYEQYF
D gene: TRBD1; V gene: TRBV6-5; clone size: once; J gene: TRBJ1-4; CDR3 DNA: TGTGCCAGCAGTTACTCGGGACAGGGGGCAGGTGAAAAACTGTTTTTT; CDR3 protein: CASSYSGQGAGEKLFF